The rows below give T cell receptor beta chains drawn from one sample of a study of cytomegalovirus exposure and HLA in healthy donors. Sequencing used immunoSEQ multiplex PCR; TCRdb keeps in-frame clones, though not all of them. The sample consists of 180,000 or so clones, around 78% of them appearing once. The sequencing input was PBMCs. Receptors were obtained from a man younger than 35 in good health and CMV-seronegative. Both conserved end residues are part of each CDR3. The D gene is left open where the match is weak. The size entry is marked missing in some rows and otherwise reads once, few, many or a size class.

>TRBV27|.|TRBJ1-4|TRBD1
TGTGCCAGCAGTTCCCGGACAGGGGTGGGTGAAAAACTGTTTTTT
CASSSRTGVGEKLFF
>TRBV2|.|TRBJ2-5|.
TGTGCCAGCAGTGAGGCGGCCAGAGAAATTTTCGAGACCCAGTACTTC
CASSEAAREIFETQYF
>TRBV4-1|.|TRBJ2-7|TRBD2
TGCGCCAGCAGCTCCCGGGGGGGTAGGGACGAGCAGTACTTC
CASSSRGGRDEQYF
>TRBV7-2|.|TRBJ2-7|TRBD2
TGTGCCAGCAGCTTAGTGGGTAGCGGGGGGCTTGAGCAGTACTTC
CASSLVGSGGLEQYF
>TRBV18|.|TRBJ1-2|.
TGTGCCAGCTCACCCCGTACGTCGGGGAAGAACGATGGCTACACCTTC
CASSPRTSGKNDGYTF
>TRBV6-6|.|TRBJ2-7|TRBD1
TGTGCCAGCAGTCTCAGAAGACAGGGCCAGTGGTACGAGCAGTACTTC
CASSLRRQGQWYEQYF
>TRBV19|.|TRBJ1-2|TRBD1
TGTGCCAGTAGTCGGCGGGACAGCTTCCCCTATGGCTACACCTTC
CASSRRDSFPYGYTF
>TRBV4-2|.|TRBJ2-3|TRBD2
TGTGCCAGCAGCCAAAGAGGGACTAGCGGCACCACAGATACGCAGTATTTT
CASSQRGTSGTTDTQYF
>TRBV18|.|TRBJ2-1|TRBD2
TGTGCCAGCTCACCTCTAGCGGGGCGAGGCAATGAGCAGTTCTTC
CASSPLAGRGNEQFF
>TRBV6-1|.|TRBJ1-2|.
TGTGCCAGCAGTGAAGCCGGGGGGGATGGCTACACCTTC
CASSEAGGDGYTF
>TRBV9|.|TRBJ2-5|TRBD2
TGTGCCAGCAGCGCGGGGACTAGCGGGGGGGTCGAGACCCAGTACTTC
CASSAGTSGGVETQYF
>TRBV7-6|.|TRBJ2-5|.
TGTGCCAGCAGCTCCCGGGAGAAGGCCGAAGAGACCCAGTACTTC
CASSSREKAEETQYF
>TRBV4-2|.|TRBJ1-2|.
TGTGCCAGCAGCCAAGACACGGGGGGACGAAACTATGGCTACACCTTC
CASSQDTGGRNYGYTF
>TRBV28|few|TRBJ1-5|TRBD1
TGTGCCAGCAGTTTTACCTCGGGACAGGGATATCAGCCCCAGCATTTT
CASSFTSGQGYQPQHF
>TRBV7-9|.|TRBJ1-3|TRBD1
TGTGCCAGCAGCTTGGACAGGGGGCGCGACGGGTCTGGAAACACCATATATTTT
CASSLDRGRDGSGNTIYF
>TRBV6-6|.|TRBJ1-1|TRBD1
TGTGCCAGCAGTTACACTCTGGACAGGGGTCGGGAAGCTTTCTTT
CASSYTLDRGREAFF
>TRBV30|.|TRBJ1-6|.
TGTGCCTGGAGTCCCATCAAATCACCCCTCCACTTT
CAWSPIKSPLHF
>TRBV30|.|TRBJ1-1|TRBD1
TGTGCCTGGACCGGGACAGCTAGACCGAAAGCTTTCTTT
CAWTGTARPKAFF
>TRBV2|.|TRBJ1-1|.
TGTGCCAGCAGAGAAATAATGAACACTGAAGCTTTCTTT
CASREIMNTEAFF
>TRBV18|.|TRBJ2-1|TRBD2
TGTGCCAGCTCACCTGTCGCTAGCGGCGATAGGAATGAGCAGTTCTTC
CASSPVASGDRNEQFF
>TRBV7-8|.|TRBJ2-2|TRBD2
TGTGCCAGCAGCTTAGCGGGAGGGCCGGCCGGGGAGCTGTTTTTT
CASSLAGGPAGELFF
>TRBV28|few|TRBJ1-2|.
TGTGCCAGCAGTTTATCCACTAAAAGGAAACCGGATGGCTACACCTTC
CASSLSTKRKPDGYTF